The clone carrying this T cell receptor beta chain was counted many times. Its antigen is not identified. The germline V gene encodes CDR1 SEHNR and CDR2 FQNEAQ (reference sequence). Trimming shortened V by 3 bases and J by 1 base, and 15 bases separated the two germline ends. The CDR3 loop spans 16 amino acids. This record comes from a study of regulatory T cells in long-lasting Graves disease. In the study overall: Antithyroid drugs had been taken under 3 months by newly diagnosed Graves' patients.

Sequencing libraries for TCR beta were prepared with iRepertoire HTBI primers and Arm-PCR of CDR3 regions. TCRdb re-derived calls from the multiplex PCR reads in MiXCR, one entry per CDR3 protein. The top ten clones hold over 15% of a sample with around 400,000 distinct CDR3 sequences, around 11% of them seen once. Whole-study findings and limits: There were preferences for TRBV28, TRBJ1-2 and TRBJ2-5 in persistent disease.

Specified time point: newly diagnosed GD, antithyroid drugs for less than 3 months. Isolated PBMC RNA provided the starting material for the TCR library. The same specimen was also included in a second study, on T cells in Graves' hyperthyroidism and ophthalmopathy. That source notes: Researchers defined stable Graves' hyperthyroidism as no ophthalmopathy progression within 18 months. For the diagnoses, clinical symptoms, serum thyroxine and TRAb, thyroid ultrasound and orbital computed tomography were used.

The receptor was derived from a young woman with Graves disease. V and J are TRBV7-9 and TRBJ1-1; D call uncertain. This specimen consisted of peripheral blood mononuclear cells (PBMCs), obtained at new diagnosis, from a patient treated with antithyroid drugs. The CDR3 protein is CASSFSRFEENTEAFF. DNA for the CDR3: TGTGCCAGCAGCTTTTCCCGATTCGAGGAGAACACTGAAGCTTTCTTT.